These 21 T cell receptor beta chains were all obtained from the same sample, sequenced in a study of CD8 T cells in Susac syndrome. Random hexamers primed reverse transcription of about 0.45 to 1 ug RNA. TCRdb itself ran the immunoSEQ multiplex PCR reads through MiXCR, one entry per CDR3 protein. This table holds about 280,000 distinct CDR3 sequences, about 85% found once. Sequenced sample: CD8+ T cells from PBMCs. The receptors stem from a human donor with multiple sclerosis.

The gene calls are TRBV10-3 and TRBJ2-7, with TRBD2 matching over 8 bases. The CDR3 has 18 residues. Trimming at V came to 0 bases and at J to 7 bases, leaving 17 bases not matched to a gene. Per the germline V gene, CDR1 is ENHRY and CDR2 is SYGVKD. CDR3 in amino acids: CAISESSQRLAGPGEQYF. The CDR3 region has the DNA TGTGCCATCAGTGAGTCTTCCCAACGGCTAGCGGGCCCGGGGGAGCAGTACTTC.

This chain links TRBV4-1 with TRBJ2-3; 8 nucleotides line up with TRBD1. CDR1 and CDR2 from the germline V gene are MGHRA and YSYEKL. J lost 0 bases, V lost 4 bases, and 6 bases had no gene match. The CDR3 loop spans 16 amino acids. The CDR3 bases are TGCGCCAGCAGCCCCCGGGACAGGTCAAGCACAGATACGCAGTATTTT. Protein: CASSPRDRSSTDTQYF.

This chain uses TRBV24-1 with TRBJ2-1; TRBD2 agrees at 11 bases. Looked up from germline, CDR1 is KGHDR and CDR2 is SFDVKD. With 3 bases clipped from V and 5 bases from J, the junction kept 5 bases outside the gene matches. The CDR3 totals 16 residues. CDR3 sequence reads: CATSDLAGGAHNEQFF. The CDR3 nucleotides are TGTGCCACCAGTGATCTAGCGGGAGGAGCCCACAATGAGCAGTTCTTC.

The V call is TRBV7-9, the J call TRBJ2-3, with D tentatively TRBD1 (5 bases). This CDR3 is built from 16 residues. Germline V CDR1 and CDR2: SEHNR, FQNEAQ (reference sequence). The ends were cut back, 5 bases at V and 6 bases at J, with 21 bases in the middle. The DNA for the CDR3 is TGTGCCAGCAGCCCTAGGGGCTCGCACTCAGCGGATACGCAGTATTTT. Amino acid sequence: CASSPRGSHSADTQYF.

J is TRBJ2-7 and V is TRBV4-1; D call uncertain. This CDR3 comprises 13 residues. The germline V and J ends were trimmed by 3 bases and 6 bases, with 12 bases remaining between them. Germline-derived CDR1 and CDR2 are MGHRA and YSYEKL. The CDR3, as DNA: TGCGCCAGCAGCCAGGAACGAACGGTCGAGCAGTACTTC. This codes for CASSQERTVEQYF.

This rearrangement joins TRBV10-1 to TRBJ2-3; 7 bases fit TRBD2. The V gene's germline CDR1 is WNHNN and CDR2 SYGVQD (reference sequence). V shed 0 bases, J shed 2 bases, and the junction held 8 bases outside the gene matches. The CDR3 loop spans 17 amino acids. The CDR3 protein is CASSESFREDVTDTQYF. As DNA, the CDR3 is TGCGCCAGCAGTGAGTCGTTTCGGGAGGATGTCACAGATACGCAGTATTTT.

In regard to this clonotype: The junction departs from germline at one end; a sequencing error may be responsible. The rearrangement uses TRBV7-9 and TRBJ2-5; D remains ambiguous. The CDR3 length is 13 residues. The germline CDR1 and CDR2 sequences are SEHNR and FQNEAQ (reference sequence). In DNA, the CDR3 is TGTGCCAGCAGCTTAGCCACAGAAGAGACTCAGTACTTC. It is translated as CASSLATEETQYF.

The gene calls are TRBV27 and TRBJ2-7; tentatively, D is TRBD1 (6 bases). The CDR3 length is 14 residues. V gave up 3 bases and J gave up 3 bases, with 12 bases separating them. CDR1 and CDR2 (germline): MNHEY, SMNVEV (reference sequence). The CDR3 sequence is CASSFSGAFYEQYF. CDR3 bases: TGTGCCAGCAGTTTTTCAGGGGCATTCTACGAGCAGTACTTC.

This chain uses TRBV27 with TRBJ2-5; TRBD1 matches at 11 bases. The germline V gene has CDR1 MNHEY and CDR2 SMNVEV (reference sequence). This CDR3 region has 18 residues. V shed 5 bases, J shed 3 bases, and the junction held 14 bases outside the gene matches. The CDR3, as DNA: TGTGCCAGCAGTCCGTGGACAGGGGGCGCGGGTTTGGAAGAGACCCAGTACTTC. As protein: CASSPWTGGAGLEETQYF.

This chain links TRBV28 with TRBJ2-3, with 7 positions matching TRBD2. The CDR3 consists of 16 residues. V shed 4 bases and J 4 bases; nucleotides not matched to a gene: 11. Germline CDR1 and CDR2: MDHEN and SYDVKM. The CDR3 protein is CASSSPDQGRADTQYF. The CDR3 coding sequence is TGTGCCAGCAGTTCCCCAGATCAAGGGAGGGCAGATACGCAGTATTTT.

This clonotype was found a few times. The CDR3 region is CASRKYPIQYF. In nucleotides, the CDR3 is TGTGCCAGCAGGAAGTACCCAATCCAGTATTTT. This chain links TRBV6-1 with TRBJ2-3; D unclear. The CDR3 totals 11 residues. Trimming shortened V by 6 bases and J by 12 bases, and 13 bases separated the two germline ends. Germline values: CDR1 MNHNS, CDR2 SASEGT.

This sequence joins TRBV7-9 and TRBJ2-5; TRBD2 matches 8 bases. Germline V gene data show CDR1 as SEHNR and CDR2 as FQNEAQ (reference sequence). The CDR3 length is 15 residues. The trim removed 1 base at V and 5 bases at J, leaving 6 bases unmatched. CDR3 amino acids: CASSLVAPSGETQYF. The CDR3 DNA sequence: TGTGCCAGCAGCTTAGTAGCGCCTAGCGGGGAGACCCAGTACTTC. Based on the CDR3 plus reference TRBV7-9 and TRBJ2-5, the full variable domain is DTGVSQNPRHKITKRGQNVTFRCDPISEHNRLYWYRQTLGQGPEFLTYFQNEAQLEKSRLLSDRFSAERPKGSFSTLEIQRTEQGDSAMYLCASSLVAPSGETQYFGPGTRLLVL.

The rearrangement joins TRBV4-1 to TRBJ2-7, with D tentatively TRBD1 (5 bases). Germline V CDR1 and CDR2: MGHRA, YSYEKL. V lost 4 bases, J lost 4 bases, and 17 bases lay in between. CDR3 length: 15 amino acids. In DNA, the CDR3 is TGCGCCAGCAGCCCAAGTATCCAGGGATTGTACGAGCAGTACTTC. This translates into CASSPSIQGLYEQYF.

Turning to this clonotype: At one of its ends the junction is not consistent with the germline gene, which may arise from a read error. The CDR3 DNA sequence: TGTGCCAACAGTCCCCGGGGCTACGAGCAGTACTTC. Translated: CANSPRGYEQYF. The chain recombines TRBV12-3 or TRBV12-4 with TRBJ2-7; possible D gene TRBD2, 5 bases. The CDR3 is made up of 12 amino acids.

This chain joins TRBV10-2 and TRBJ2-5; 9 positions agree with TRBD2. The CDR3 has 15 amino acids. The J segment lost 4 bases and the V segment lost 6 bases, leaving 9 bases of the junction unmatched. CDR1 is WSHSY, CDR2 SAAADI, per germline. The CDR3 is CASRTPGLAVETQYF. CDR3 nucleotides: TGCGCCAGCAGAACTCCGGGACTAGCTGTAGAGACCCAGTACTTC.

The V gene is TRBV7-9, the J gene TRBJ2-5; possibly TRBD1 for D (6 bases). Trimming took 6 bases from V and 3 from J, leaving 20 bases between them. Germline values: CDR1 SEHNR, CDR2 FQNEAQ (reference sequence). CDR3 length equals 16 residues. CDR3 sequence reads: CASSLSTGIQKETQYF. CDR3 bases: TGTGCCAGCAGTCTCTCGACAGGAATACAGAAAGAGACCCAGTACTTC. Drawing the rest from reference TRBV7-9 and TRBJ2-5, the complete variable domain is DTGVSQNPRHKITKRGQNVTFRCDPISEHNRLYWYRQTLGQGPEFLTYFQNEAQLEKSRLLSDRFSAERPKGSFSTLEIQRTEQGDSAMYLCASSLSTGIQKETQYFGPGTRLLVL.

CDR3 in amino acids: CAISEGAGELFF. In DNA, the CDR3 is TGTGCCATCAGTGAGGGGGCCGGGGAGCTGTTTTTT. The rearrangement links TRBV10-3 to TRBJ2-2, with no clear D. CDR1 is ENHRY, CDR2 SYGVKD, per germline. V lost 2 bases and J lost 6, with 4 bases in between. The CDR3 spans 12 residues.

This clonotype was detected only once. The chain couples TRBV28 to TRBJ1-3; D perhaps matches TRBD1 (5 bases). This CDR3 region has 15 residues. CDR1 and CDR2 from the germline V gene are MDHEN and SYDVKM. The V gene lost 6 bases and the J gene lost 0 bases, with 12 bases spanning the gap. CDR3 nucleotides: TGTGCCAGCAGACCGAACGACAGCTCTGGAAACACCATATATTTT. Protein product: CASRPNDSSGNTIYF.

The V and J genes are TRBV20-1 and TRBJ2-7; tentative D call: TRBD2 (6 bases). The germline V gene encodes CDR1 DFQATT and CDR2 SNEGSKA (reference sequence). Trimming left V 6 bases short and J 5 bases short, with 17 bases between. The CDR3 has 13 amino acids. The CDR3 reads CSAEGQDYNEQYF. CDR3 DNA: TGCAGTGCAGAAGGTCAGGACTACAACGAGCAGTACTTC.

The J gene is TRBJ2-3, the V gene TRBV5-1; possibly TRBD2 for D (6 bases). Per germline, CDR1 SGHRS and CDR2 YFSETQ. The CDR3 covers 15 residues. Trimming shortened V by 0 bases and J by 2 bases, and 10 bases separated the two germline ends. The CDR3 sequence: CASSLEGGLTDTQYF. The CDR3 DNA reads as TGCGCCAGCAGCTTGGAGGGAGGTCTCACAGATACGCAGTATTTT.

This chain links TRBV5-1 with TRBJ1-1; D not certain. Looked up from germline, CDR1 is SGHRS and CDR2 is YFSETQ. Trimming removed 4 bases from V and 4 bases from J, with 20 bases in between. CDR3 length equals 16 residues. The CDR3 is CASSAFESPIGTEAFF. The CDR3 DNA reads as TGCGCCAGCAGCGCCTTTGAGAGCCCTATAGGCACTGAAGCTTTCTTT.